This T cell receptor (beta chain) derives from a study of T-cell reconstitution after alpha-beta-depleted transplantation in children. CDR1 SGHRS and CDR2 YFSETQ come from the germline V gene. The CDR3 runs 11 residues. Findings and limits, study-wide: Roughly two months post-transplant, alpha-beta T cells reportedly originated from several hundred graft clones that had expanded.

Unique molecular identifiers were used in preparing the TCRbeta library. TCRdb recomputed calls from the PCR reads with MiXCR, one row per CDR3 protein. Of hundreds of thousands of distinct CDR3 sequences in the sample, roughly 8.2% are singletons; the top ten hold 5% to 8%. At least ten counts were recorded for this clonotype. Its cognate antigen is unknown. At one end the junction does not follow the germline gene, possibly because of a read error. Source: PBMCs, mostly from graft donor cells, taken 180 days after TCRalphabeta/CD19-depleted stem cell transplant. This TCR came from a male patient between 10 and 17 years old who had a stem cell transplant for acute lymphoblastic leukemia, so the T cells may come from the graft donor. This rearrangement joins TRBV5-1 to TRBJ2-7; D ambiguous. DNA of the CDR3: TGTGCCAGCAGCTCTAGTTACGAGCAGTACTTC. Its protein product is CASSSSYEQYF.